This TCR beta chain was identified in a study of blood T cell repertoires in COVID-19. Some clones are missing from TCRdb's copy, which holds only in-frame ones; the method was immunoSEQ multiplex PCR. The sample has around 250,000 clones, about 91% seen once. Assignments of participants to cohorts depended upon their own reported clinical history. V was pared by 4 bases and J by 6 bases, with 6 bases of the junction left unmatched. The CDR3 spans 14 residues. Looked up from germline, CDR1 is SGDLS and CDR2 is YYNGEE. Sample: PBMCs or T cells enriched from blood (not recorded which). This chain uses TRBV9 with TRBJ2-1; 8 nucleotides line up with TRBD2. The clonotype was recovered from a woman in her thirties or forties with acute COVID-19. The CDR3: CASSPVAGRNEQFF. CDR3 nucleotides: TGTGCCAGCAGCCCCGTAGCGGGACGCAATGAGCAGTTCTTC.